The present TCR beta chain was sequenced within a study of T cell repertoires in cytomegalovirus infection. Study-wide context: It was the public TCR beta signatures that indicated both CMV infection and matching HLA type. Study-level findings and limits: The ex vivo response showed dominance by HLA-C-restricted CMV-specific TCR beta clonotypes. CMV carriers having the relevant HLA were flagged by cumulative public TCR beta family frequency.

Only a few counts were recorded for this clonotype. No antigen is known for it. TCRdb reprocessed the reads via MiXCR and lists one record per CDR3 protein. The sample lists under 150,000 distinct CDR3 sequences; roughly 25% were seen once. The germline V gene has CDR1 SGHVS and CDR2 FQNEAQ. The V and J ends lost 2 bases and 4 bases, in that order; junction bases with no gene match: 4. The CDR3 length is 15 residues. This TCR was recovered from a human donor in good health (CMV status not recorded). Some clones in this sample may be carry-over from other donors' samples. Sequenced: PBMCs, sequenced either directly or after in vitro stimulation (not recorded which). This sequence joins TRBV7-8 and TRBJ2-5; 10 bases match TRBD2. CDR3 in DNA: TGTGCCAGCAGCTTACAGCGGGGGGGGAGAGAGACCCAGTACTTC. Translation: CASSLQRGGRETQYF.